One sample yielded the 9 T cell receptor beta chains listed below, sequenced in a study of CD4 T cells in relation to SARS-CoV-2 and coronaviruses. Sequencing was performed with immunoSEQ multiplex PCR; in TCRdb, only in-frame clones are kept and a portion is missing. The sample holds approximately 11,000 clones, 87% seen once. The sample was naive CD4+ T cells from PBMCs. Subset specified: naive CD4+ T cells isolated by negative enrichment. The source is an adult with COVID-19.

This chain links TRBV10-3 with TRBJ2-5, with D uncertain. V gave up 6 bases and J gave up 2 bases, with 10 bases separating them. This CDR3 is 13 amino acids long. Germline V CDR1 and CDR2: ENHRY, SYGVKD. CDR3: CAISATTQETQYF. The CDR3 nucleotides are TGTGCCATCAGCGCGACAACGCAAGAGACCCAGTACTTC.

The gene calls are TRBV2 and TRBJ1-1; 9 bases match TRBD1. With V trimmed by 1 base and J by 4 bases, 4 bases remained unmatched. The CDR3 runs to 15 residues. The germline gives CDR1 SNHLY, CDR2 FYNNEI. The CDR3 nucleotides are TGTGCCAGCAGTGAAGAGGGACAGGGATCCACTGAAGCTTTCTTT. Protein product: CASSEEGQGSTEAFF.

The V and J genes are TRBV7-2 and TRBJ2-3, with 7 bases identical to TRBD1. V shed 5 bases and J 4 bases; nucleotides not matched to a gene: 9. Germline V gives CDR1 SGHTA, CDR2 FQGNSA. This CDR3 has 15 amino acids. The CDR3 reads CASSPRQGRADTQYF. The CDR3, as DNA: TGTGCCAGCAGCCCTAGACAGGGAAGGGCAGATACGCAGTATTTT.

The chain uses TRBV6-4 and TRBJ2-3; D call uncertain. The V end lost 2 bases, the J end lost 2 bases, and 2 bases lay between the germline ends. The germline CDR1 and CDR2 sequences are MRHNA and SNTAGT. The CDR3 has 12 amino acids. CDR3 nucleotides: TGTGCCAGCAGTGACCCCACAGATACGCAGTATTTT. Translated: CASSDPTDTQYF.

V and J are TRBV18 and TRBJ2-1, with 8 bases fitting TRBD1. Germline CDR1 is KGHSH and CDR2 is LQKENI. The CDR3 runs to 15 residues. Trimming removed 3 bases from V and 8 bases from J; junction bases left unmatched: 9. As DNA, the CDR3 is TGTGCCAGCTCACCCCGGACAGGGAATCTAGATGAGCAGTTCTTC. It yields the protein CASSPRTGNLDEQFF.

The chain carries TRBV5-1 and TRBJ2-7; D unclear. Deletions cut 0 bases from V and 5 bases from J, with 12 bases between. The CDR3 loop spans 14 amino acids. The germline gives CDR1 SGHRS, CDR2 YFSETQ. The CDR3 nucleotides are TGCGCCAGCAGCTTGGCCTCTCCGAATGACGAGCAGTACTTC. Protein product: CASSLASPNDEQYF. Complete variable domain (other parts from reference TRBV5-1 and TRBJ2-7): KAGVTQTPRYLIKTRGQQVTLSCSPISGHRSVSWYQQTPGQGLQFLFEYFSETQRNKGNFPGRFSGRQFSNSRSEMNVSTLELGDSALYLCASSLASPNDEQYFGPGTRLTVT.

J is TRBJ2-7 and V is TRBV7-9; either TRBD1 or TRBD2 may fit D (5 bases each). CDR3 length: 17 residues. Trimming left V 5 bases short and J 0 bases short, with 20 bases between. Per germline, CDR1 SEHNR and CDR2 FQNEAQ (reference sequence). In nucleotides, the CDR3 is TGTGCCAGCAGCCATTCTCCCGGGACGTCGAGCTCCTACGAGCAGTACTTC. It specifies CASSHSPGTSSSYEQYF.

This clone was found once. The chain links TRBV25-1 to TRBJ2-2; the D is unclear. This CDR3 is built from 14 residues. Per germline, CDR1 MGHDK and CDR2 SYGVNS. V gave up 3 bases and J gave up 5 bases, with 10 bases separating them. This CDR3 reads CASSESRLTGELFF. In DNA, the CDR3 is TGTGCCAGCAGTGAGAGTCGGCTGACCGGGGAGCTGTTTTTT.

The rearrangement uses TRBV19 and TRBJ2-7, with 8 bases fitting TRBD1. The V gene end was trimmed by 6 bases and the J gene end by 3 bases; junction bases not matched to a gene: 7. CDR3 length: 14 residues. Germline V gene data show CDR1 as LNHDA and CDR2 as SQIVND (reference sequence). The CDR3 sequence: CASRQTGDIYEQYF. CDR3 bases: TGTGCCAGTAGGCAGACAGGGGACATCTACGAGCAGTACTTC.